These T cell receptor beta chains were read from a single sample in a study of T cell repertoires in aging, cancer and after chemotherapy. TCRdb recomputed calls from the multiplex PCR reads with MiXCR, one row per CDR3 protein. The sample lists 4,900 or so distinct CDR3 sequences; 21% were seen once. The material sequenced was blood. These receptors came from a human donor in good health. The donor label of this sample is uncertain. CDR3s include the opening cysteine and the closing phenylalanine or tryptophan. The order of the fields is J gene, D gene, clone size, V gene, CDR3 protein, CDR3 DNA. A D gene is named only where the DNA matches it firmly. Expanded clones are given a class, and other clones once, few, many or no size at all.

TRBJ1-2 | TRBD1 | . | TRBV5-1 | CASSLAVTGGEGYTF | TGCGCCAGCAGCTTGGCCGTAACAGGGGGCGAAGGCTACACCTTC
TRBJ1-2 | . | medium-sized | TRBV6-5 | CASSYGGYGYTF | TGTGCCAGCAGTTATGGCGGCTATGGCTACACCTTC
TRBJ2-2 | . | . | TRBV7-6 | CASSLAPRGGTGELFF | TGTGCCAGCAGCTTAGCACCCAGGGGGGGTACCGGGGAGCTGTTTTTT
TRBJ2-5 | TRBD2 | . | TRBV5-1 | CASSLSTGGETQYF | TGCGCCAGCAGCTTATCGACGGGGGGAGAGACCCAGTACTTC
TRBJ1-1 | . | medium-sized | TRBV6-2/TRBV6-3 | CASSKDMNTEAFF | TGTGCCAGCAGCAAAGATATGAACACTGAAGCTTTCTTT
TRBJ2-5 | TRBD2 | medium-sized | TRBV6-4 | CASSDSSGGYQETQYF | TGTGCCAGCAGTGACTCTAGCGGGGGGTACCAAGAGACCCAGTACTTC
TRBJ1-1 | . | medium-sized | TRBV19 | CASSRIPGTTNTEAFF | TGTGCCAGTAGTCGAATCCCCGGGACAACGAACACTGAAGCTTTCTTT
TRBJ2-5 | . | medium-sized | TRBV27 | CASSLSGGTVHQETQYF | TGTGCCAGCAGTTTATCAGGGGGGACGGTTCACCAAGAGACCCAGTACTTC
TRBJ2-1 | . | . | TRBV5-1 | CASSLVAMDTGEQFF | TGCGCCAGCAGCTTGGTGGCGATGGACACGGGCGAGCAGTTCTTC
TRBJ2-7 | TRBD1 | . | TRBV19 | CASRGRQGPPYEQYF | TGTGCCAGTAGGGGAAGACAGGGGCCCCCCTACGAGCAGTACTTC
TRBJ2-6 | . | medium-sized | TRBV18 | CASSSTGTSGANVLTF | TGTGCCAGCTCATCAACCGGGACTTCTGGGGCCAACGTCCTGACTTTC
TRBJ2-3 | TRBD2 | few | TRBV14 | CASSHPLAGGYTDTQYF | TGTGCCAGCAGCCATCCTTTAGCGGGGGGTTACACAGATACGCAGTATTTT
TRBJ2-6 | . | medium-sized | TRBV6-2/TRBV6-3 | CASSKDAGANVLTF | TGTGCCAGCAGCAAAGACGCAGGGGCCAACGTCCTGACTTTC
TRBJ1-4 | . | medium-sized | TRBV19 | CASSIGLNEKLFF | TGTGCCAGTAGTATAGGACTTAATGAAAAACTGTTTTTT
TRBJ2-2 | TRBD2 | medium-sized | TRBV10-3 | CAIMKAGANTGELFF | TGTGCCATCATGAAAGCGGGAGCGAACACCGGGGAGCTGTTTTTT
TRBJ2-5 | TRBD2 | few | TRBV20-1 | CSAREGLAGNQETQYF | TGCAGTGCTAGAGAGGGACTAGCGGGAAACCAAGAGACCCAGTACTTC
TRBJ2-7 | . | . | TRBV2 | CASRVRDKFYEQYF | TGTGCCAGCAGAGTAAGGGATAAATTCTACGAGCAGTACTTC
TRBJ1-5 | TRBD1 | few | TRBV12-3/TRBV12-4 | CASSRDRADQQPQHF | TGTGCCAGCAGTCGGGACAGGGCGGATCAACAGCCCCAGCATTTT
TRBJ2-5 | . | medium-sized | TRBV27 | CASSSLGGLQETQYF | TGTGCCAGCAGTAGCTTAGGGGGGCTCCAAGAGACCCAGTACTTC
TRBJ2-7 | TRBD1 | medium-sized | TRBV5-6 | CASSWDSSYEQYF | TGTGCCAGCAGCTGGGACAGCTCCTACGAGCAGTACTTC
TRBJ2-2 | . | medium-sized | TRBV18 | CASSARGTGELFF | TGTGCCAGCTCAGCAAGAGGCACCGGGGAGCTGTTTTTT
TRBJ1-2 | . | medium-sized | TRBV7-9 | CASDDLGTDGGYTF | TGTGCCAGCGACGACCTAGGAACTGACGGCGGCTACACCTTC
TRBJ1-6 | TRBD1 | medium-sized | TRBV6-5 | CASTRDRWSSSPLHF | TGTGCCAGCACCCGGGACAGGTGGTCCAGTTCACCCCTCCACTTT
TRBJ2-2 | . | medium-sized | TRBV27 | CASSGTGGTVPFGELFF | TGTGCCAGCAGTGGGACGGGGGGGACAGTACCCTTCGGGGAGCTGTTTTTT
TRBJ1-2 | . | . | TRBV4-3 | CASSQEGGIVYGYTF | TGCGCCAGCAGCCAAGAAGGGGGGATAGTTTATGGCTACACCTTC
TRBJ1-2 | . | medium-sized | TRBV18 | CASSPPGQTNYGYTF | TGTGCCAGCTCACCTCCGGGACAAACTAACTATGGCTACACCTTC
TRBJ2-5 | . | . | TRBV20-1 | CSAQYQETQYF | TGCAGTGCTCAGTACCAAGAGACCCAGTACTTC
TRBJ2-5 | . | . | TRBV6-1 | CASSYDIGHYKDIQYF | TGTGCCAGCAGTTACGACATCGGCCACTACAAAGACATCCAGTACTTC
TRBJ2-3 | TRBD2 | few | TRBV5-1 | CASSLPFASGISTDTQYF | TGCGCCAGCAGCTTGCCCTTTGCTAGCGGGATAAGCACAGATACGCAGTATTTT
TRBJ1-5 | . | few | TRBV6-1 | CASSPWRGGNQPQHF | TGTGCCAGCAGTCCCTGGCGGGGGGGCAATCAGCCCCAGCATTTT
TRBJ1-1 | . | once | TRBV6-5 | CASSSANSISTEAFF | TGTGCCAGCAGTTCCGCTAACTCTATAAGCACTGAAGCTTTCTTT
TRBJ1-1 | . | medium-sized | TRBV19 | CASRDVNTEAFF | TGTGCCAGTAGGGATGTGAACACTGAAGCTTTCTTT
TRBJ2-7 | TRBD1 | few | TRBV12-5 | CASLRQGWHEQYF | TGTGCTAGTCTCCGACAGGGGTGGCACGAGCAGTACTTC
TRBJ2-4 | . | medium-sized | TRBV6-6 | CASSSGPHDIQYF | TGTGCCAGCAGCTCCGGGCCCCACGACATTCAGTACTTC
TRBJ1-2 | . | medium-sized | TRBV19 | CATTEGRYHGYTF | TGTGCCACCACTGAGGGACGCTACCATGGCTACACCTTC
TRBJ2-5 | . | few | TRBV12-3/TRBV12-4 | CASRGTYGSLETQYF | TGTGCCAGCAGGGGGACATACGGATCTTTAGAGACCCAGTACTTC
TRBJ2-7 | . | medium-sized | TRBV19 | CASPPGTGPSGMREQYF | TGTGCCAGCCCCCCCGGGACAGGGCCTAGCGGGATGCGCGAGCAGTACTTC
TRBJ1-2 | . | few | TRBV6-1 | CASTYGGRVGYTF | TGTGCCAGCACGTACGGGGGGCGGGTTGGCTACACCTTC
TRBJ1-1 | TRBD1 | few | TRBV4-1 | CASNSRDRERTEAFF | TGCGCCAGCAACTCCCGGGACAGGGAAAGGACGGAAGCTTTCTTT
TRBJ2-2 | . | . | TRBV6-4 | CASSELGNTGELFF | TGTGCCAGCAGCGAGCTAGGAAACACCGGGGAGCTGTTTTTT
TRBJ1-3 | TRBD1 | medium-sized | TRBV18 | CASSPDRGYSGNTIYF | TGTGCCAGCTCGCCGGACAGGGGGTACTCTGGAAACACCATATATTTT
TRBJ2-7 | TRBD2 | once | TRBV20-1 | CSARALRTSSYEQYF | TGCAGTGCTAGAGCCCTTCGGACTAGCTCCTACGAGCAGTACTTC
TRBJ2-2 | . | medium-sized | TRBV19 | CASSIVWGTGELFF | TGTGCCAGTAGTATAGTCTGGGGCACCGGGGAGCTGTTTTTT
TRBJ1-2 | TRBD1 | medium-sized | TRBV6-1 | CASREGTGGNYGYTF | TGTGCCAGCAGGGAAGGGACAGGGGGCAACTATGGCTACACCTTC
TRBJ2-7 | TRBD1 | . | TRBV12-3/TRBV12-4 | CASSPGQGAGGEQYF | TGTGCCAGCAGCCCGGGACAGGGGGCGGGGGGAGAGCAGTACTTC
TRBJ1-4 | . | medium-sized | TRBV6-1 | CASHEFNEKLFF | TGTGCCAGCCACGAGTTTAATGAAAAACTGTTTTTT
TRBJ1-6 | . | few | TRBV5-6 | CASSRTFNNSPLHF | TGTGCCAGCAGCCGGACCTTTAATAATTCACCCCTCCACTTT
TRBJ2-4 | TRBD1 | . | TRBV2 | CASSERGFLGQGAGEAKNIQYF | TGTGCCAGCAGTGAACGAGGTTTTTTGGGACAGGGGGCGGGTGAGGCCAAAAACATTCAGTACTTC
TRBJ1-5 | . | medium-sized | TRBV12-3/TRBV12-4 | CASSLVGGYQPQHF | TGTGCCAGCAGTTTAGTAGGTGGATATCAGCCCCAGCATTTT
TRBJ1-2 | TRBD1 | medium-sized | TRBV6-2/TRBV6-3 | CASSDRAPVRDGYTF | TGTGCCAGCAGTGACAGGGCCCCGGTTCGTGATGGCTACACCTTC
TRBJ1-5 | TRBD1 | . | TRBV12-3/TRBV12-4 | CASRGQGNNQPQHF | TGTGCCAGCAGGGGACAGGGCAACAATCAGCCCCAGCATTTT
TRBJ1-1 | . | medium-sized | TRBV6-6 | CASHIGNTEAFF | TGTGCCAGCCATATCGGAAACACTGAAGCTTTCTTT
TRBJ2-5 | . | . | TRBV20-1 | CSARAQAQYF | TGCAGTGCTAGAGCCCAGGCCCAGTACTTC
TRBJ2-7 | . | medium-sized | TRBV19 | CASSLQHMGAFGNYEQYF | TGTGCCAGTAGTCTACAGCACATGGGGGCCTTCGGTAACTACGAGCAGTACTTC
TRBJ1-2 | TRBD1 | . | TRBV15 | CATRPGQGARGYTF | TGTGCCACCAGACCGGGACAGGGGGCTCGTGGCTACACCTTC
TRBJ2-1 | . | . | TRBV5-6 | CASSLSLAPNEQFF | TGTGCCAGCAGCTTGTCCCTAGCGCCCAATGAGCAGTTCTTC
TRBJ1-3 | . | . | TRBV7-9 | CARSPPTGSGNTIYF | TGTGCCAGAAGCCCACCGACAGGATCTGGAAACACCATATATTTT